This T cell receptor (beta chain) comes out of a study of T cell clusters in autoimmune cytopenias. The CDR3 has 18 residues. Tens of thousands of genome equivalents of blood DNA were amplified for TRB. TRB rearrangements were amplified by touch-down multiplex PCR with mixed TRB-A/B primers. TCRdb derives one entry per CDR3 protein from the multiplex PCR reads, leaving out DNA. The listing records some 7,000 distinct CDR3 sequences. The sequencing sample was made of peripheral blood. The origin of this receptor is a human donor with an autoimmune cytopenia or autoimmune hepatitis (not recorded which). The chain carries TRBV12-3 or TRBV12-4 and TRBJ2-4. The CDR3 sequence: CASSLFGLASLAKNIQYF.